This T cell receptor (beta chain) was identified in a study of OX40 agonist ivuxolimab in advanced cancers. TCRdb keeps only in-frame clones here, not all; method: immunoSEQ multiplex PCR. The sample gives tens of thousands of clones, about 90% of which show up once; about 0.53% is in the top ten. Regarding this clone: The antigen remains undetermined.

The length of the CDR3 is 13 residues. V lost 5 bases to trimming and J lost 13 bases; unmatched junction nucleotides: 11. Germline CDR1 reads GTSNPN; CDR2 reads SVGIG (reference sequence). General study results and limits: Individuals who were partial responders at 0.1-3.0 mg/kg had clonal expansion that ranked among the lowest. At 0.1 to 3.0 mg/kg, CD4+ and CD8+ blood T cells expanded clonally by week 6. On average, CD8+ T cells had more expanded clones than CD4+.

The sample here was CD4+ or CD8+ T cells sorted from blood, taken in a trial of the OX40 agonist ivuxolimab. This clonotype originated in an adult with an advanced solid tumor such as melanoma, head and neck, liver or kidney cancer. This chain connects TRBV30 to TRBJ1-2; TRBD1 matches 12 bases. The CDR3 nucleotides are TGTGCCTGGGGGAGGGGACAGGGGGCTTTCGTCACCTTC. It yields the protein CAWGRGQGAFVTF.